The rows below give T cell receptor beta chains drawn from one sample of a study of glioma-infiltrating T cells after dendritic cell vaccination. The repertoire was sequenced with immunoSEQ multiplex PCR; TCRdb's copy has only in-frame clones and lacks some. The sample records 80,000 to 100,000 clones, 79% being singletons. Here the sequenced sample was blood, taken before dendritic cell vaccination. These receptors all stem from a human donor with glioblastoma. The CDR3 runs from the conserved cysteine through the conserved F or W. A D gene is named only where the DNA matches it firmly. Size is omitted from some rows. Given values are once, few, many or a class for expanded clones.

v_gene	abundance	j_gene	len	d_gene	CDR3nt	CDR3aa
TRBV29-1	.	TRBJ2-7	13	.	TGCAGCGTTGGAAAGACTAGTATCTACGAGCAGTACTTC	CSVGKTSIYEQYF
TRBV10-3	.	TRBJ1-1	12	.	TGTGCCATCAGCGCCGGGCGGGGTGAAGCTTTCTTT	CAISAGRGEAFF
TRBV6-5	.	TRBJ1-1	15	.	TGTGCCAGCAGTTATTTCCCTCAAGGCGGGACTGAAGCTTTCTTT	CASSYFPQGGTEAFF
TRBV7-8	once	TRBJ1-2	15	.	TGTGCCAGCAGCTTTGGACAGCATAAATCCTATGGCTACACCTTC	CASSFGQHKSYGYTF
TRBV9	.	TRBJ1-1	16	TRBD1	TGTGCCAGCAGCGTAGGTTGGACAGGGAGGGGGACTGAAGCTTTCTTT	CASSVGWTGRGTEAFF
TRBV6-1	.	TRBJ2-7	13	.	TGTGCCAGCAGTGCACAGGGAACCTACGAGCAGTACTTC	CASSAQGTYEQYF
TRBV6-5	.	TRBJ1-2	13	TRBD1	TGCGCCAGCAGTGGCCGGGACAGCTATGGCTACACCTTC	CASSGRDSYGYTF
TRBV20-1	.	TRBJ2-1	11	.	TGCAGTGCTACCCGTAGCAATGAGCAGTTCTTC	CSATRSNEQFF
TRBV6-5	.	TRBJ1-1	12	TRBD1	TGTGCCAGCAGTTTAAGGGGGCGTTTAGCTTTCTTT	CASSLRGRLAFF
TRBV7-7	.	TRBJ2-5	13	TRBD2	TGTGCTAGCAGCGGGAGGCTGGGGGAGACCCAGTACTTC	CASSGRLGETQYF
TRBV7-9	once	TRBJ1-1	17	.	TGTGCCAGCAGCCTAACAACCGGACTCGTTAGGAACACTGAAGCTTTCTTT	CASSLTTGLVRNTEAFF
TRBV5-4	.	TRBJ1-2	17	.	TGTGCCAGCAGCTTGTTTAGCTCCGGGTTTGGAGGCTATGGCTACACCTTC	CASSLFSSGFGGYGYTF
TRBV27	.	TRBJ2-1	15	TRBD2	TGTGCCAGCAGTCTCACTAGCGGGGCTAACAATGAGCAGTTCTTC	CASSLTSGANNEQFF
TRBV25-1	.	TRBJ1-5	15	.	TGTGCCAGCAGTGAGCCAGGACTAAGCAATCAGCCCCAGCATTTT	CASSEPGLSNQPQHF
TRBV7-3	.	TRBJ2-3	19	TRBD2	TGTGCCAGCAGCTTAGGACGGGGGGGCCCCAAAAAACTCACAGATACGCAGTATTTT	CASSLGRGGPKKLTDTQYF
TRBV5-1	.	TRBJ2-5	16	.	TGCGCCAGCAGCTTGAACACCCCCTCCGTGCAAGAGACCCAGTACTTC	CASSLNTPSVQETQYF
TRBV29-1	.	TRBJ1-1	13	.	TGCAGCGTTGCGTCCGGGATGGGGACTGAAGCTTTCTTT	CSVASGMGTEAFF
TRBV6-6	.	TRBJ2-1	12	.	TGTGCCAGCAGTTACTTGCGAACTGAGCAGTTCTTC	CASSYLRTEQFF
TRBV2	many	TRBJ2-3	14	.	TGTGCCAGCAGTGAAGAGACTCGTATAGATACGCAGTATTTT	CASSEETRIDTQYF
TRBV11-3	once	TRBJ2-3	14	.	TGTGCCAGCAGCTTAGGGGGGCCCAAAGATACGCAGTATTTT	CASSLGGPKDTQYF
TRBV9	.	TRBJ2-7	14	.	TGTGCCAGCAGCGTAGGTCTATATGAGGGCGAGCAGTACTTC	CASSVGLYEGEQYF
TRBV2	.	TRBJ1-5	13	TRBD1	TGTGCCAGTTACAGGGGACCCAATCAGCCCCAGCATTTT	CASYRGPNQPQHF
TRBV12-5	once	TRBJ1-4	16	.	TGTGCTAGTGGTTTGGTACTAGGAAGGGATGGGCGAAAACTGTTTTTT	CASGLVLGRDGRKLFF
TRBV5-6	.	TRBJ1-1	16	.	TGTGCCAGCAGCTCCTGGTGGGAGCACTCCTGGGGTGAAGCTTTCTTT	CASSSWWEHSWGEAFF
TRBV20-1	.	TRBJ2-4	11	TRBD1	TGCAGTGCAGGGGGACAGGGTGGATTTTACTTC	CSAGGQGGFYF
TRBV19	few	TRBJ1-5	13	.	TGTGCCAGTAAAGGGGGAAGCAATCAGCCCCAGCATTTT	CASKGGSNQPQHF
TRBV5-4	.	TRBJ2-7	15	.	TGTGCCAGCAGCTTGGTAGGGAGAAGCTCCTACGAGCAGTACTTC	CASSLVGRSSYEQYF
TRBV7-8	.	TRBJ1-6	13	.	TGTGCCAGCAGCACCCTCGAGGGTTCACCCCTCCACTTT	CASSTLEGSPLHF
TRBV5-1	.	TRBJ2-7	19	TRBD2	TGCGCCAGCAGCTTGGGGGTTCGGCGGACTAGCGAGTGGGGCCTCGAGCAGTACTTC	CASSLGVRRTSEWGLEQYF
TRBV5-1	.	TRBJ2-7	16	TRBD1	TGCGCCAGCAGCTTGGCGCCAGGGGGTGAACTCTACGAGCAGTACTTC	CASSLAPGGELYEQYF
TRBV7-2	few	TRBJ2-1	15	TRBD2	TGTGCCAGCAGCTTAAGCGGGACTACGTACAATGAGCAGTTCTTC	CASSLSGTTYNEQFF
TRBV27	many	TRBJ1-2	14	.	TGTGCCAGCAGTATTGTCTCAGGGAACTATGGCTACACCTTC	CASSIVSGNYGYTF
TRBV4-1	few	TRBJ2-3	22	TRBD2	TGCGCCAGCAGCCAAGATGGGTTGGGCCTACTAGCGGGAGCCTCAGCGACAGATACGCAGTATTTT	CASSQDGLGLLAGASATDTQYF
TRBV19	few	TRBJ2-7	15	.	TGTGCCAGTAGTATAGTTGCAGGACAGTCCTACGAGCAGTACTTC	CASSIVAGQSYEQYF
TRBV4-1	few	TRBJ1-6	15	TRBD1	TGCGCCAGCACCCGAAGGACAGGGGTTAATTCACCCCTCCACTTT	CASTRRTGVNSPLHF
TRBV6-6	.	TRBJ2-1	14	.	TGTGCCAGCAGTTACGTCCCGACAAACAATGAGCAGTTCTTC	CASSYVPTNNEQFF
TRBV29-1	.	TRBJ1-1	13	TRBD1	TGCAGCGTGGCGGGACAGGGCGGCGCTGAAGCTTTCTTT	CSVAGQGGAEAFF
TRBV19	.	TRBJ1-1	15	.	TGTGCCAGTAGTATCAGATTTGGCTTAAACACTGAAGCTTTCTTT	CASSIRFGLNTEAFF
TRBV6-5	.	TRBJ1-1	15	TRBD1	TGTGCCAGCAGCCGAAGAGACAGGGAGAACACTGAAGCTTTCTTT	CASSRRDRENTEAFF
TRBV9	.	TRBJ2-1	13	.	TGTGCCAGCAGCGTAGGCATGGCTAATGAGCAGTTCTTC	CASSVGMANEQFF
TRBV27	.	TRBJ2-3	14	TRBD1	TGTGCCAGCAGTATAAACAGGGGGCGGGATACGCAGTATTTT	CASSINRGRDTQYF
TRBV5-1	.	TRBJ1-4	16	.	TGCGCCAGCAGCTGGCGTGTAGGTAGGGGGAATGAAAAACTGTTTTTT	CASSWRVGRGNEKLFF
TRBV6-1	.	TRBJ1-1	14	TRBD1	TGTGCCAGCAGCCCGGGACAGGAAAACACTGAAGCTTTCTTT	CASSPGQENTEAFF
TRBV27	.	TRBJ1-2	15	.	TGTGCCGGCAGTTTATGGGGTGCGGGCCCCCTTGGCTACACCTTC	CAGSLWGAGPLGYTF
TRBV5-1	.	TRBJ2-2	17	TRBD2	TGCGCCAGCAGCACTGGGACTAGCGGGAGTCTTGTCGGGGAGCTGTTTTTT	CASSTGTSGSLVGELFF
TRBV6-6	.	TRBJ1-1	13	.	TGTGCCAGCAGTGACCGGGACACCACTGAAGCTTTCTTT	CASSDRDTTEAFF
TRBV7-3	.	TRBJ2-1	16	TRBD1	TGTGCCAGCAGCTTAATACAGGGGGCTCTTCTGAGTGAGCAGTTCTTC	CASSLIQGALLSEQFF
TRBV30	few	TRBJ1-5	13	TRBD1	TGTGCCTGGAGTTACAGGGGGGATCAGCCCCAGCATTTT	CAWSYRGDQPQHF
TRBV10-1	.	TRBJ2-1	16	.	TGCGCCAGCAGTGAGTCCTGGCTCACGTCCTACAATGAGCAGTTCTTC	CASSESWLTSYNEQFF